The 3 T cell receptor beta chains below all came from one sample that was sequenced in a study of beta chain features in type 1 diabetes. Notes on the study in general: In all four CD4+ subsets, TCRB CDR3 length was significantly, moderately reduced in type 1 diabetes.

The antigens for these receptors are not known. Sequenced material consisted of expressed TCRB transcripts (all of the isolated RNA was reverse transcribed). Sequenced by immunoSEQ multiplex PCR; TCRdb stores in-frame clones only, minus some. Here the sample spans hundreds of thousands of clones, 10% to 15% being singletons. Sequencing was done on a sample of naive CD4+ T cells from blood. The receptor source for this set is a man aged 18 to 30 with type 1 diabetes.

This clone was recorded a few times. V gene TRBV2 combines with J gene TRBJ1-6; D is uncertain. V was clipped by 4 bases and J by 4 bases, with 5 bases between them. There are 13 residues in the CDR3. The germline V gene has CDR1 SNHLY and CDR2 FYNNEI. This CDR3 is CASSVDYNSPLHF. Here the CDR3 DNA reads TGTGCCAGCAGTGTCGATTATAATTCACCCCTCCACTTT.

This clone has a handful of counts. The chain links TRBV5-6 to TRBJ2-2; 9 bases map to TRBD1. Germline V gene data show CDR1 as SGHDT and CDR2 as YYEEEE. V lost 4 bases to trimming and J lost 6 bases; unmatched junction nucleotides: 10. CDR3 size: 16 residues. The CDR3 here is CASSAAGTGSAGELFF. The CDR3 DNA reads as TGTGCCAGCAGCGCCGCCGGGACAGGGTCTGCCGGGGAGCTGTTTTTT.

This chain connects TRBV29-1 to TRBJ2-3; TRBD2 matches 12 bases. CDR1 is SQVTM, CDR2 ANQGSEA, per germline. CDR3 length equals 15 residues. V was clipped by 1 base and J by 1 base; unmatched bases: 0. The CDR3, as DNA: TGCAGCGTTGAAGGGACTAGCGGGGGCACAGATACGCAGTATTTT. Translated, it gives CSVEGTSGGTDTQYF.